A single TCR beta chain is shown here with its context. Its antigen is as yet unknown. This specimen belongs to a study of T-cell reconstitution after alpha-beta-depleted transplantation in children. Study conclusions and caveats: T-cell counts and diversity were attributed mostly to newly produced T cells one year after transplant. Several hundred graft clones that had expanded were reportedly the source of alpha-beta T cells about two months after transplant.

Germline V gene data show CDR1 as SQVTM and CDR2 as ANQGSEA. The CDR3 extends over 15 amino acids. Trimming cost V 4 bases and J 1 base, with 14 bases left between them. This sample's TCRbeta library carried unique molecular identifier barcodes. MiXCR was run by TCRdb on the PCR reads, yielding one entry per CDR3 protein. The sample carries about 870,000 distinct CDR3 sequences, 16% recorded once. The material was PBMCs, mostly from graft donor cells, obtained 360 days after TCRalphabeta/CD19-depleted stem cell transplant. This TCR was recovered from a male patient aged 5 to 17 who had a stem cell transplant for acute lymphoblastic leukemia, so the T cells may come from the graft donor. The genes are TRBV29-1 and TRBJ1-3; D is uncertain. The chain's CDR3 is CSVVGRWSSGNTIYF. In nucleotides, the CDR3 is TGCAGCGTTGTTGGACGGTGGAGTTCTGGAAACACCATATATTTT.